Listed below are T cell receptor beta chains from one sample, sequenced in a study of T cell responses to AZD1222 COVID-19 vaccine. Produced via immunoSEQ multiplex PCR; TCRdb's table is partial and in-frame only. This sample lists about 140,000 clones; its ten largest clones have 2% to 2.5%. The sample comprised peripheral blood. These receptors were collected from an adult in good health. Each CDR3 is given with its conserved first and last residue. Each record gives: J gene, V gene, clone size, CDR3 protein. Clone size is stated in some rows and not others, as once, few, many or a class when expanded.

TRBJ1-2,TRBV30,-,CAWSVTGYYGYTF
TRBJ2-1,TRBV7-2,-,CASSPGGGGSYNEQFF
TRBJ2-5,TRBV6-5,-,CASRRQGSETQYF
TRBJ2-6,TRBV5-1,-,CASSFTTGVGANVLTF
TRBJ2-1,TRBV5-1,-,CASSLVGAAEQFF
TRBJ1-1,TRBV11-3,-,CASSSFPDQYTEAFF
TRBJ1-2,TRBV6-5,-,CASSYSRDYGYTF
TRBJ1-1,TRBV2,-,CASASLDALGTEAFF
TRBJ1-1,TRBV5-4,-,CASSPRGLGTEAFF
TRBJ2-7,TRBV28,-,CASSLSRVDEQYF
TRBJ2-2,TRBV21-1,-,CASLRGQGRTGELFF
TRBJ1-6,TRBV6-1,-,CASSEAFYPGGDGSPLHF
TRBJ1-2,TRBV5-1,-,CASSSTGRDGYTF
TRBJ1-2,TRBV29-1,-,CSVEDRAMVGEHYGYTF
TRBJ1-2,TRBV5-6,-,CASSLGQRAVGGYTF
TRBJ1-2,TRBV27,-,CASSRTHLYGYTF
TRBJ2-7,TRBV6-2/TRBV6-3,-,CASSYRGSPYEQYF
TRBJ2-7,TRBV18,-,CASSPPLGPYEQYF
TRBJ2-1,TRBV7-2,-,CASSQNPGYNEQFF
TRBJ1-2,TRBV7-9,-,CASSLPQETGYGYTF
TRBJ1-2,TRBV7-2,-,CASSFRAPYGYTF
TRBJ2-3,TRBV28,-,CASTSRSGGISDTQYF
TRBJ2-5,TRBV9,-,CASTKGLGGGQETQYF
TRBJ1-1,TRBV7-9,-,CASGRDRGLKAFF
TRBJ1-2,TRBV19,medium-sized,CASKAGTGLGYGYTF
TRBJ2-5,TRBV18,-,CASSPPAQETQYF
TRBJ1-6,TRBV2,-,CASRSRDHSPLHF
TRBJ1-4,TRBV7-2,-,CASSSGSRNEKLFF
TRBJ2-5,TRBV29-1,-,CSVVYVSETQYF
TRBJ1-1,TRBV5-1,-,CASSWGVVNLNTEAFF
TRBJ1-6,TRBV19,-,CATGQVKYNSPLHF